The 7 T cell receptor beta chains reported below all come from one sample, sequenced in a study of control samples from healthy donors and cancer patients. Sequencing used immunoSEQ multiplex PCR; TCRdb keeps in-frame clones, though not all of them. The table shows some 120,000 clones, with 70% to 90% occurring only once. Specimen: blood. The receptors derive from a middle-aged man in good health.

The chain links TRBV3-1 (or the pseudogene TRBV3-2) to TRBJ2-7, with unresolved D. Germline CDR1 and CDR2: LGHDT and YNNKEL (reference sequence). Trimming took 4 bases from V and 7 from J, leaving 14 bases between them. The CDR3 runs 13 residues. CDR3 sequence (DNA): TGTGCCAGCAGCCCCTTTCCCTCCGAAGAGCAGTACTTC. Translating it yields CASSPFPSEEQYF.

The chain uses TRBV6-1 and TRBJ1-5; 7 positions match TRBD1. V was clipped by 3 bases and J by 2 bases; unmatched bases: 4. The germline V gene has CDR1 MNHNS and CDR2 SASEGT. There are 15 residues in the CDR3. DNA of the CDR3: TGTGCCAGCAGTGAGGAGCAGGGGGGCAATCAGCCCCAGCATTTT. Its protein is CASSEEQGGNQPQHF.

The chain combines TRBV12-3 or TRBV12-4 with TRBJ2-7; a weak D match, TRBD1 (5 bases). The CDR3 is made up of 13 amino acids. V gave up 5 bases and J gave up 2 bases, with 10 bases separating them. This CDR3 is CASSRVGPYEQYF. CDR3 coding DNA: TGTGCCAGCAGTCGAGTGGGGCCCTACGAGCAGTACTTC.

The chain couples TRBV30 to TRBJ2-7; D unclear. The CDR3 is made up of 12 amino acids. V lost 0 bases to trimming and J lost 7 bases, with 10 bases between them. CDR1 GTSNPN and CDR2 SVGIG come from the germline V gene (reference sequence). The CDR3 DNA is TGTGCCTGGAGTGTAGTGAATTTGGAGCAGTACTTC. Translation gives CAWSVVNLEQYF.

The J gene is TRBJ1-2, the V gene TRBV3-1 (or the pseudogene TRBV3-2); D gene ambiguous. The germline CDR1 and CDR2 sequences are LGHDT and YNNKEL (reference sequence). CDR3 size: 13 residues. V was clipped by 4 bases and J by 8 bases, with 14 bases between them. CDR3 sequence reads: CASSPPHDGGYTF. As DNA, the CDR3 is TGTGCCAGCAGCCCCCCCCACGATGGGGGCTACACCTTC.

Notes on this clone: Other DNA sequences in this sample translate to the same CDR3. This chain links TRBV19 with TRBJ1-1; a possible D gene is TRBD1 (5 bases). Germline CDR1 and CDR2: LNHDA and SQIVND (reference sequence). V shed 3 bases and J shed 1 base, with 9 bases lying between them. The CDR3 covers 14 residues. CDR3 DNA: TGTGCCAGTAGTATTACAGGACCGAACACTGAAGCTTTCTTT. Amino acid sequence: CASSITGPNTEAFF.

V gene TRBV10-3 combines with J gene TRBJ1-5; 8 bases are shared with TRBD1. Trimming cost V 2 bases and J 2 bases; bases outside gene matches: 2. The CDR3 runs 15 residues. CDR1 and CDR2 (germline): ENHRY, SYGVKD. Here the CDR3 DNA reads TGTGCCATCAGTGAGCAGGGGGCAGGCAATCAGCCCCAGCATTTT. Its translation is CAISEQGAGNQPQHF.